This TCR beta chain emerged from a study of T cell responses to AZD1222 COVID-19 vaccine. The assay was immunoSEQ multiplex PCR, and TCRdb's table has in-frame clones only and misses some. The table lists about 120,000 clones, roughly 89% of them singletons, with approximately 15% in the top ten. V lost 3 bases to trimming and J lost 1 base, with 10 bases between them. Germline loops: CDR1 SQVTM, CDR2 ANQGSEA. This CDR3 has 14 amino acids. The TCR was taken from an adult who received the AZD1222 COVID-19 vaccine. The sample consisted of peripheral blood, taken 28 days after the second AZD1222 dose. The V call is TRBV29-1, the J call TRBJ2-1; TRBD1 is a possible D gene (7 bases). Here the CDR3 DNA reads TGCAGCGTTGAGGGGGGACAGTCCTACAATGAGCAGTTCTTC. It is translated as CSVEGGQSYNEQFF.